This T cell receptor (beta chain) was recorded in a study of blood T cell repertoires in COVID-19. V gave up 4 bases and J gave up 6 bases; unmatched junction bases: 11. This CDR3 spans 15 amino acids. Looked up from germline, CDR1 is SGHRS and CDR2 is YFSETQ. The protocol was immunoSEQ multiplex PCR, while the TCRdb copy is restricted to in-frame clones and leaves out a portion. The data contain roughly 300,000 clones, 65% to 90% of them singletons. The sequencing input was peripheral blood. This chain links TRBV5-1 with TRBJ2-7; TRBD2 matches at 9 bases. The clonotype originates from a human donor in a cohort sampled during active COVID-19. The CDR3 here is CASSPEGLAGFEQYF. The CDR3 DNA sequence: TGCGCCAGCAGCCCGGAAGGTCTAGCGGGATTCGAGCAGTACTTC.